Sequencing of this TCR beta chain was carried out in a study of blood T cell repertoires in COVID-19. Overall study: Sites in the United States, Italy and Spain provided acute and convalescent COVID-19 samples. In each case, the material was cDNA or gDNA derived from T cells, B-cell-depleted T cells, or PBMCs.

The CDR3 loop spans 13 amino acids. In germline, CDR1 is MNHNY, CDR2 SVGAGI (reference sequence). The V end was cut by 3 bases, the J end by 5 bases, with 11 bases between. Source study methods: Reference gene primers were amplified, and this amplification served to estimate nucleated cell counts. The table came from immunoSEQ multiplex PCR; TCRdb's copy has only in-frame clones and leaves some out. D and trimming were read from the DNA, whereas the V and J calls and clone size are those reported in that table. The table includes roughly 40,000 clones, over 75% detected once. Sequencing was performed on peripheral blood. The source of this sequence is a woman in her forties with acute or convalescent COVID-19. This rearrangement joins TRBV6-6 to TRBJ2-7, with D possibly matching TRBD1 (6 bases). The CDR3 region is CASSYDRWDEQYF. The DNA of the CDR3 is TGTGCCAGCAGTTATGACAGGTGGGACGAGCAGTACTTC.